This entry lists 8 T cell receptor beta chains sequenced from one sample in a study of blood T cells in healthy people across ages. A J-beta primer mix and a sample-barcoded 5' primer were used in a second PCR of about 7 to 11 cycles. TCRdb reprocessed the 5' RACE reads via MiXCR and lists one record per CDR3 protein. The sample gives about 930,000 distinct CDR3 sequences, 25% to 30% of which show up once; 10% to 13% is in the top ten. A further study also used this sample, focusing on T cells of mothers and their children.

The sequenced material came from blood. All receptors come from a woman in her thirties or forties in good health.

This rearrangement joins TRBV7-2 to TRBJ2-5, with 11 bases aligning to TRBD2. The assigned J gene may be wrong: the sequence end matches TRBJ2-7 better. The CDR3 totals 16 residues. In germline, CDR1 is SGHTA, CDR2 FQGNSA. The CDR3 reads CASSLVTSGSKPEQYF. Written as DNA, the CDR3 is TGTGCCAGCAGCTTAGTTACTAGCGGGAGTAAGCCCGAGCAGTACTTC.

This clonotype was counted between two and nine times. CDR3: CASRHVGRAHNEQFF. The CDR3 DNA sequence: TGTGCCAGCAGGCACGTGGGGAGGGCCCACAATGAGCAGTTCTTC. The chain uses TRBV27 and TRBJ2-1, with TRBD2 matching 7 bases. V trimming: 6 bases; J trimming: 5 bases; junction bases outside the gene matches: 10. Germline V gene lookup returns CDR1 MNHEY and CDR2 SMNVEV (reference sequence). The CDR3 runs to 15 residues.

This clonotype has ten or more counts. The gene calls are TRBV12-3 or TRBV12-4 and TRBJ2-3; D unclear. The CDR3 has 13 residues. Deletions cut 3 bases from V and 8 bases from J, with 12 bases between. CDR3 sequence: CASSFGDFGTQYF. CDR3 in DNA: TGTGCCAGCAGTTTTGGGGATTTCGGTACGCAGTATTTT.

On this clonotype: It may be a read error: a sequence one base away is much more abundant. CDR3 amino acids: CRARIKEKLFF. The CDR3 DNA reads as TGCAGGGCTAGAATCAAGGAAAAACTGTTTTTT. This chain links TRBV20-1 with TRBJ1-4; no firm D call. The V gene's germline CDR1 is DFQATT and CDR2 SNEGSKA (reference sequence). This CDR3 spans 11 amino acids.

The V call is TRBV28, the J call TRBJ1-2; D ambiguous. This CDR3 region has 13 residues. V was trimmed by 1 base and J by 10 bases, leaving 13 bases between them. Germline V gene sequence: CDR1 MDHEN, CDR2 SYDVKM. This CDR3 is CASSLLGPSAYTF. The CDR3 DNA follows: TGTGCCAGCAGTTTATTGGGCCCATCAGCCTACACCTTC.

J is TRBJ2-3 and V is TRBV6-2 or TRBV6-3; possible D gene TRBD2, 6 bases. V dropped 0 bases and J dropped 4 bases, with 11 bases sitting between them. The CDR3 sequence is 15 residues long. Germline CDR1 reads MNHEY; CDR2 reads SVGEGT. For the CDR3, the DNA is TGTGCCAGCAGTTACTCGGTGACTAGAGCAGATACGCAGTATTTT. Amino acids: CASSYSVTRADTQYF.

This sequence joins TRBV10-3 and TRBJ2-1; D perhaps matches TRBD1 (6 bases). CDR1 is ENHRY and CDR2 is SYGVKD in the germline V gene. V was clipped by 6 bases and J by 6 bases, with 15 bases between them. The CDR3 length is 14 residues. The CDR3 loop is CAIRQGEGVNEQFF. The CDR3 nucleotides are TGTGCCATCAGACAGGGTGAGGGGGTCAATGAGCAGTTCTTC.

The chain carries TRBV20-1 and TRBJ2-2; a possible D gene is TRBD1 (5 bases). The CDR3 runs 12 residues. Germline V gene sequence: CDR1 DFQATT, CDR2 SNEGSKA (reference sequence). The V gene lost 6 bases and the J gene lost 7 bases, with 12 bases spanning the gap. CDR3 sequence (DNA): TGCAGTGCCAGGGTTGCCGGCGGGGAGCTGTTTTTT. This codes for CSARVAGGELFF.